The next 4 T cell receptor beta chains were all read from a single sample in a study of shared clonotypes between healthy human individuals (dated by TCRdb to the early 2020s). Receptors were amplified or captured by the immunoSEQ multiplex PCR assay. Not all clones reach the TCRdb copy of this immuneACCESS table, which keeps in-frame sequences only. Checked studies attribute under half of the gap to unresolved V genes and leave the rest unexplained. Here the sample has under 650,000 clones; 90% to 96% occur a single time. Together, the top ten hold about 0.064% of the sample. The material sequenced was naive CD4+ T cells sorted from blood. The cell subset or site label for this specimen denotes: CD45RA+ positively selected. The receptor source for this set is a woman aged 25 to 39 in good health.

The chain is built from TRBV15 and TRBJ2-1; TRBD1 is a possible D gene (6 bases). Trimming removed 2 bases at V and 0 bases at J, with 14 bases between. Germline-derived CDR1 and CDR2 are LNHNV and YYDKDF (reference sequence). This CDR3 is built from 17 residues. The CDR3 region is CATSRKLGGSSYNEQFF. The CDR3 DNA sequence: TGTGCCACCAGCAGAAAGTTAGGGGGAAGCTCCTACAATGAGCAGTTCTTC.

CDR3 in amino acids: CASSLGTIGLYEQYF. DNA for the CDR3: TGTGCCAGCAGCTTAGGTACGATAGGGCTATACGAGCAGTACTTC. The chain couples TRBV7-2 to TRBJ2-7; D is undetermined. V dropped 1 base and J dropped 4 bases, with 14 bases sitting between them. CDR1 SGHTA and CDR2 FQGNSA come from the germline V gene. The CDR3 is 15 amino acids. Combining the CDR3 with reference TRBV7-2 and TRBJ2-7 gives the whole variable domain GAGVSQSPSNKVTEKGKDVELRCDPISGHTALYWYRQSLGQGLEFLIYFQGNSAPDKSGLPSDRFSAERTGGSVSTLTIQRTQQEDSAVYLCASSLGTIGLYEQYFGPGTRLTVT.

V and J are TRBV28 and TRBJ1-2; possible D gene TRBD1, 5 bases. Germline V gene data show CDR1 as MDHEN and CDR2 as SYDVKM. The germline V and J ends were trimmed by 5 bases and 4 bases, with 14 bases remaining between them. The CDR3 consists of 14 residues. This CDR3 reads CASSQKARVYGYTF. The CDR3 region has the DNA TGTGCCAGCAGTCAAAAGGCCAGGGTCTATGGCTACACCTTC.

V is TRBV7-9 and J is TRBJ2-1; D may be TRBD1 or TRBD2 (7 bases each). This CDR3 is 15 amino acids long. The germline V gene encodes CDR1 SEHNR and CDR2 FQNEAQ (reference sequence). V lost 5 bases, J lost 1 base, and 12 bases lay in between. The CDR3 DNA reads TGTGCCAGCAGCAACAGGGGAGGGTCCTACAATGAGCAGTTCTTC. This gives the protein CASSNRGGSYNEQFF.